Presented here are 15 T cell receptor beta chains from one specimen sequenced in a study of OX40 agonist ivuxolimab in advanced cancers. Receptors were amplified or captured by the immunoSEQ multiplex PCR assay. Held by TCRdb, this immuneACCESS table contains in-frame sequences only and omits some clones. Under half of the omission traces to an unresolved V gene where checked; the cause of the rest is unknown. The sample data list around 99,000 clones, and more than 85% of these were observed just once. The ten largest make up 1% to 1.5% of the sample. Sample: CD4+ or CD8+ T cells sorted from blood, taken in a trial of the OX40 agonist ivuxolimab. The receptors derive from an adult with an advanced solid tumor such as melanoma, head and neck, liver or kidney cancer.

V is TRBV6-5 and J is TRBJ2-5, with D unclear. The assigned J gene may be wrong: the sequence end matches TRBJ2-7 better. CDR3 length: 12 amino acids. Germline V gives CDR1 MNHEY, CDR2 SVGAGI. CDR3 nucleotides: TGTGCCAGCAGTAGCACCTCGGGCGAGCAGTACTTC. Its protein is CASSSTSGEQYF.

The table lists this clone with a few counts. This chain connects TRBV5-1 to TRBJ2-1; 12 nucleotides agree with TRBD2. J gave up 9 bases and V 4 bases, and 8 bases lay outside the gene matches. This CDR3 has 15 residues. Germline V lookup: CDR1 SGHRS, CDR2 YFSETQ. The CDR3 spells CASSPTSGRYVEQFF. CDR3 DNA sequence: TGCGCCAGCAGCCCGACTAGCGGGAGATACGTTGAGCAGTTCTTC.

The rearrangement joins TRBV28 to TRBJ1-3, with 9 bases identical to TRBD1. With 10 bases clipped from V and 2 bases from J, the junction kept 3 bases outside the gene matches. CDR1 and CDR2 from the germline V gene are MDHEN and SYDVKM. The length of the CDR3 is 13 residues. In DNA, the CDR3 is TGTGCCATACACAGGGGGCCTGGAAACACCATATATTTT. The encoded protein is CAIHRGPGNTIYF.

This clone was observed a handful of times. The chain is built from TRBV18 and TRBJ1-5; D gene uncertain. Trimming cost V 2 bases and J 1 base, with 6 bases left between them. Germline-derived CDR1 and CDR2 are KGHSH and LQKENI. The CDR3 contains 14 residues. CDR3 protein: CASSPAESNQPQHF. CDR3 coding DNA: TGTGCCAGCTCACCAGCGGAGAGCAATCAGCCCCAGCATTTT.

The rearrangement joins TRBV2 to TRBJ1-5, with D possibly being TRBD1 (6 bases). The length of the CDR3 is 16 residues. V dropped 4 bases and J dropped 5 bases, with 18 bases sitting between them. The germline CDR1 and CDR2 sequences are SNHLY and FYNNEI. CDR3 loop: CASSALQGRRDQPQHF. The DNA of the CDR3 is TGTGCCAGCAGTGCTTTACAGGGAAGGAGAGATCAGCCCCAGCATTTT.

The V and J genes are TRBV6-1 and TRBJ2-3; D is ambiguous. From germline, CDR1 is MNHNS and CDR2 SASEGT. The CDR3 runs to 12 residues. V was shortened by 3 bases and J by 6 bases, with 7 bases between the two germline ends. The CDR3 is CASSDLRDTQYF. CDR3 DNA: TGTGCCAGCAGTGACCTTCGTGATACGCAGTATTTT.

The chain couples TRBV19 to TRBJ1-5, with 7 bases lining up with TRBD1. This CDR3 region has 14 residues. Trimming removed 6 bases from V and 6 bases from J; junction bases left unmatched: 8. Germline assignment: CDR1 LNHDA and CDR2 SQIVND (reference sequence). The CDR3 sequence: CASRDRSPGQPQHF. CDR3 sequence (DNA): TGTGCCAGTAGGGACAGGTCCCCTGGTCAGCCCCAGCATTTT.

CDR3 sequence (DNA): TGTGCCAGCAGCTTGATAGGGGGTGGGGCCAACGTCCTGACTTTC. Its protein product is CASSLIGGGANVLTF. The chain couples TRBV5-4 to TRBJ2-6; D might be TRBD1 (6 bases). This CDR3 contains 15 residues. V was clipped by 1 base and J by 3 bases, with 8 bases between them. CDR1 is SGHNT, CDR2 YYREEE, per germline (reference sequence).

The V gene is TRBV19, the J gene TRBJ2-6; no definite D call. This CDR3 contains 15 residues. Between the trimmed V and J ends, which lost 4 bases and 2 bases, there was a span of 9 bases. Germline-derived CDR1 and CDR2 are LNHDA and SQIVND (reference sequence). The DNA for the CDR3 is TGTGCCAGTAGTACCCCTGCAGCTGGGGCCAACGTCCTGACTTTC. Residues: CASSTPAAGANVLTF. Full variable domain (remainder filled in from reference TRBV19 and TRBJ2-6): DGGITQSPKYLFRKEGQNVTLSCEQNLNHDAMYWYRQDPGQGLRLIYYSQIVNDFQKGDIAEGYSVSREKKESFPLTVTSAQKNPTAFYLCASSTPAAGANVLTFGAGSRLTVL.

The rearrangement links TRBV28 to TRBJ1-4, with TRBD1 matching over 9 bases. The ends lost 6 bases at V and 7 bases at J; junction bases unmatched: 12. Germline CDR1 reads MDHEN; CDR2 reads SYDVKM. CDR3 length: 16 amino acids. The CDR3: CASSPRWGQGTEKLFF. In DNA, the CDR3 is TGTGCCAGCAGCCCTAGGTGGGGACAGGGAACTGAAAAACTGTTTTTT.

CDR3 loop: CASWTSGHYEQYF. The CDR3 DNA reads as TGTGCCAGCTGGACTAGCGGGCACTACGAGCAGTACTTC. The rearrangement links TRBV6-1 to TRBJ2-7; 11 bases are shared with TRBD2. Germline V gene data show CDR1 as MNHNS and CDR2 as SASEGT. Germline trimming cut 8 bases from V and 3 bases from J; bases unmatched to any gene: 3. The CDR3 covers 13 residues.

V and J are TRBV5-1 and TRBJ2-7, with TRBD1 identical over 7 bases. CDR1 and CDR2 (germline): SGHRS, YFSETQ. The V and J ends lost 0 bases and 5 bases, in that order; junction bases with no gene match: 11. The CDR3 runs to 16 residues. CDR3 sequence: CASSLGRQGLFNEQYF. The DNA for the CDR3 is TGCGCCAGCAGCTTGGGAAGACAGGGTCTATTCAACGAGCAGTACTTC.

J is TRBJ1-2 and V is TRBV25-1; D is unclear. The CDR3 is 11 amino acids. Germline CDR1 is MGHDK and CDR2 is SYGVNS. V lost 4 bases, J lost 8 bases, and 8 bases lay in between. The CDR3 loop reads CASSAGYGYTF. CDR3 in DNA: TGTGCCAGCAGTGCCGGTTACGGCTACACCTTC.

V gene TRBV19 combines with J gene TRBJ2-3; 10 bases fit TRBD2. Germline assignment: CDR1 LNHDA and CDR2 SQIVND (reference sequence). The CDR3 has 17 amino acids. The V gene end was trimmed by 6 bases and the J gene end by 1 base; junction bases not matched to a gene: 10. The CDR3 protein is CASRGSGRTRGTDTQYF. CDR3 DNA: TGTGCCAGTAGGGGTAGCGGGAGGACCCGGGGCACAGATACGCAGTATTTT.

This clone has a single count. The chain carries TRBV10-2 and TRBJ1-1; D not resolved. With 4 bases removed from V and 2 bases from J, the gap between germline ends came to 8 bases. The CDR3 covers 13 residues. CDR1 is WSHSY and CDR2 is SAAADI in the germline V gene. The CDR3 DNA is TGCGCCAGCAGTGTGGGGTTTAACACTGAAGCTTTCTTT. Translation: CASSVGFNTEAFF.